This note documents a single T cell receptor (beta chain) sequence. Its antigen is as yet unknown. This entry is derived from a study of cytomegalovirus exposure and HLA in healthy donors. Study results and caveats: Because they were indistinguishable, some V segments, including TRBV6-2 and TRBV6-3, were excluded. Sequencing likely produced, as an artifact, a cluster of highly shared sequence variants.

With 60 Vbeta and 13 Jbeta primers, the PCR was carried out. Measured with immunoSEQ multiplex PCR; TCRdb has only the in-frame clones, and not every one. Of some 120,000 clones listed, around 70% were seen once; the top ten hold around 1.5%. Looked up from germline, CDR1 is MRHNA and CDR2 is SNTAGT. This CDR3 has 15 residues. Unmatched junction bases numbered 4, after V lost 5 bases and J lost 4 bases. The sequenced sample was PBMCs. The clonotype comes from a young woman in good health and CMV-seronegative. The chain is built from TRBV6-4 and TRBJ2-3, with 12 nucleotides matching TRBD1. CDR3 coding DNA: TGTGCCAGCAGTCCCGGGACAGGGGGCCCAGATACGCAGTATTTT. It yields the protein CASSPGTGGPDTQYF.